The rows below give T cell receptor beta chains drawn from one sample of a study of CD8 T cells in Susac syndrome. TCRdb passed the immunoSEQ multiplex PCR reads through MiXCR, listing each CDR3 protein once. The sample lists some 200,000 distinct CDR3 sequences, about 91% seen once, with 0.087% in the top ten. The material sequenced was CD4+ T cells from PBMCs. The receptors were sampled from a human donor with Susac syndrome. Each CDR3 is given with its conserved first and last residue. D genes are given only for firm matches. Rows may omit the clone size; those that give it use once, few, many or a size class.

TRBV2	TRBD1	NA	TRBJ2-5	TGTGCCAGCATGGGGCAGGGGGTTGGGACCCAGTACTTC	CASMGQGVGTQYF
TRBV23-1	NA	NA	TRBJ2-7	TGCGCCAGCAGTCAAGTGGTGGGGGCCGCCTACGAGCAGTACTTC	CASSQVVGAAYEQYF
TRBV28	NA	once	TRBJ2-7	TGTGCCAGCAGGGGGGAAAGGGGCGAGCAGTACTTC	CASRGERGEQYF
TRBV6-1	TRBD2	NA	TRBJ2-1	TGTGCCAGCAGAGGACTAGGGGGTAGCGGGACTTACAATGAGCAGTTCTTC	CASRGLGGSGTYNEQFF
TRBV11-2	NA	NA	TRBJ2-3	TGTGCCAGCAGCCCCCGGGACTGGGATACGCAGTATTTT	CASSPRDWDTQYF
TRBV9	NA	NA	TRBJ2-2	TGTGCCAGCAGCGAGCAGATCGGTGGGGTCGGGGAGCTGTTTTTT	CASSEQIGGVGELFF
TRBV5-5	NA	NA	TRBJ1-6	TGTGCCAGCAGCGCTGCCGGGACCGGGAATTCACCCCTCCACTTT	CASSAAGTGNSPLHF
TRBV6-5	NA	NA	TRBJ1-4	TGTGCCAGCAGTGGCCTACAGGGAAAACTGTTTTTT	CASSGLQGKLFF
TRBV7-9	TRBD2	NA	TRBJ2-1	TGTGCCAGCAGCTTAGCCAGCGGGGGGCCTGAGACCTACAATGAGCAGTTCTTC	CASSLASGGPETYNEQFF
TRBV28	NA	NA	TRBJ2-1	TGTGCCAGCAGTTTAGAGGGGTATGAGCAGTTCTTC	CASSLEGYEQFF
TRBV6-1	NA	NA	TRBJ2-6	TGTGCCAGCAGCCCACGGAGGGGGTTACGTGGGGCCAACGTCCTGACTTTC	CASSPRRGLRGANVLTF
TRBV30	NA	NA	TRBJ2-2	TGTGCCTGGAGTGTAGGGCTGACCGCGAACACCGGGGAGCTGTTTTTT	CAWSVGLTANTGELFF
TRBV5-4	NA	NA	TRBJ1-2	TGTGCCAGCAGCTTGAGTGCAGGGGCACAGACTATCTATGGCTACACCTTC	CASSLSAGAQTIYGYTF
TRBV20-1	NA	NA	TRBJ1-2	TGCAGTGCTAGAGGGGGCAGGGGATTCACCTTC	CSARGGRGFTF
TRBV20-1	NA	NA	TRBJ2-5	TGCAGTGCTAGCATTCAGCGGATACAAGAGACCCAGTACTTC	CSASIQRIQETQYF
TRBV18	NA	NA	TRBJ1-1	TGTGCCAGCTCACCGGGGGCCGGACCGAACACTGAAGCTTTCTTT	CASSPGAGPNTEAFF
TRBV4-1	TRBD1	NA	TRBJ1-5	TGCGCCAGCAGCCGCCAATTCCTCGGGGGGACAGGGGATCAGCCCCAGCATTTT	CASSRQFLGGTGDQPQHF
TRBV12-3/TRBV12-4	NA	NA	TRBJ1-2	TGTGCCAGCAGTCAGAACTATGGCTACACCTTC	CASSQNYGYTF
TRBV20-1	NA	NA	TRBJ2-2	TGCAGTGCTAGCCGTGGATCCCACACCGGGGAGCTGTTTTTT	CSASRGSHTGELFF
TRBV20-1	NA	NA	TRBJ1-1	TGCAGTGCTAGAGCTGACAGTTTGTCATCTGAAGCTTTCTTT	CSARADSLSSEAFF
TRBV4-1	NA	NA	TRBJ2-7	TGCGCCAGCAGCCAGTTTCGATTCTCCGAGCAGTACTTC	CASSQFRFSEQYF
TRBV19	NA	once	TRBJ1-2	TGTGCCAGTAGTATACGGGCGGCAGGGGAAAACTATGGCTACACCTTC	CASSIRAAGENYGYTF
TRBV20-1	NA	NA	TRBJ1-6	TGCAGTGCTAGAGGGGGCACTGAGAATTCACCCCTCCACTTT	CSARGGTENSPLHF
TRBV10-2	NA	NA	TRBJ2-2	TGCGCCAGCAGTGAGGTCGGCACCGGGGAGCTGTTTTTT	CASSEVGTGELFF
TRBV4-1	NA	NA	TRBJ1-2	TGCGCCAGCAGCCAAGAAGGATCCCTACGAACGGTAGGCTACACCTTC	CASSQEGSLRTVGYTF
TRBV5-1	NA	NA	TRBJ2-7	TGCGCCAGCACCTACTCCCCCCCTGCAGGGGGGAGATCCTACGAGCAGTACTTC	CASTYSPPAGGRSYEQYF
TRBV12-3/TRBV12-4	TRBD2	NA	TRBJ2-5	TGTGCCAGCAGTCGTGGAGCGGGAGAGGAGACCCAGTACTTC	CASSRGAGEETQYF
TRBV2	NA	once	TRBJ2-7	TGTGCCAGCAGTGAAGGCGGAGGGGGCTGGTACGAGCAGTACTTC	CASSEGGGGWYEQYF
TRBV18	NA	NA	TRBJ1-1	TGTGCCAGCTCACCAATCGGGCCGAGCTCCCAAGGGAACACTGAAGCTTTCTTT	CASSPIGPSSQGNTEAFF
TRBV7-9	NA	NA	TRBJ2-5	TGTGCCTCCAGGGCGCAGATCCAAGAGACCCAGTACTTC	CASRAQIQETQYF
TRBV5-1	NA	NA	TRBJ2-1	TGCGCCAGCAGCTTGTCATACGTTTCCTACAATGAGCAGTTCTTC	CASSLSYVSYNEQFF